The entry that follows covers one T cell receptor (beta chain) sequence. The method was immunoSEQ multiplex PCR; TCRdb's version includes in-frame clones alone and lacks a portion of them. This sample has approximately 170,000 clones; about nine tenths occur once, and the top ten carry roughly 3.4%. The sample originates from a study of blood T cell repertoires in COVID-19. Study-wide background: Samples of COVID-19 (acute and convalescent) were obtained from the United States, Italy and Spain. The cDNA or gDNA used as material had been derived from T cells, B-cell-depleted T cells, or PBMCs.

J gave up 7 bases and V 3 bases, and 6 bases lay outside the gene matches. The CDR3 loop spans 14 amino acids. Germline V CDR1 and CDR2: SGHKS, YYEKEE (reference sequence). The clonotype originates from a man between 65 and 80 years old with acute or convalescent COVID-19. The chain joins TRBV5-5 to TRBJ2-2; TRBD1 aligns across 7 bases. Sample: peripheral blood. CDR3 amino acids: CASSSQGFFGELFF. CDR3 DNA: TGTGCCAGCAGCTCACAGGGGTTTTTCGGGGAGCTGTTTTTT.